This TCR beta chain stems from a study of T cells in Graves' hyperthyroidism and ophthalmopathy. This clonotype was seen repeatedly, ten times or more. The J segment lost 4 bases and the V segment lost 6 bases, leaving 5 bases of the junction unmatched. The CDR3 loop spans 12 amino acids. Germline V gene data show CDR1 as DFQATT and CDR2 as SNEGSKA (reference sequence). Regions amplified from RNA transcripts were the TCR beta CDR3 regions. First-round RT-PCR targeting the TCR CDR3 was performed with the HTBI primer set. MiXCR, run by TCRdb on the multiplex PCR reads, gives a single entry per CDR3 protein. Among about 610,000 distinct CDR3 sequences listed, approximately 15% were seen once.

This clonotype was obtained from a woman aged 40 to 49 with Graves' ophthalmopathy. V and J are TRBV20-1 and TRBJ1-1; 7 nucleotides align to TRBD1. The sample consisted of blood. The CDR3 spells CSAVRQGTEAFF. The CDR3 region has the DNA TGCAGTGCCGTACGACAGGGCACTGAAGCTTTCTTT.